Following are 9 T cell receptor beta chains from one sample sequenced in a study of T cell responses to AZD1222 COVID-19 vaccine. Some clones are missing from TCRdb's copy, which holds only in-frame ones; the method was immunoSEQ multiplex PCR. This table holds some 110,000 clones, approximately 87% found once. Here the sequenced sample was peripheral blood, taken on day 0 of AZD1222 vaccination. The receptor set was obtained from an adult in good health.

The chain joins TRBV6-4 to TRBJ2-1; D call uncertain. Trimming shortened V by 6 bases and J by 12 bases, and 15 bases separated the two germline ends. The CDR3 loop spans 12 amino acids. Germline CDR1 reads MRHNA; CDR2 reads SNTAGT. CDR3 sequence reads: CASSSLGGRQFF. DNA for the CDR3: TGTGCCAGCAGCTCGTTGGGTGGACGGCAGTTCTTC.

This clone was seen more than once but under ten times. V and J are TRBV9 and TRBJ1-1; 7 bases line up with TRBD1. Germline CDR1 is SGDLS and CDR2 is YYNGEE. This CDR3 comprises 14 residues. With V trimmed by 3 bases and J by 3 bases, 5 bases remained unmatched. In DNA form, the CDR3 reads TGTGCCAGCAGCGATGCAGGGGGATACACTGAAGCTTTCTTT. It is translated as CASSDAGGYTEAFF.

The chain recombines TRBV6-4 with TRBJ1-5; 8 bases agree with TRBD1. The trim removed 4 bases at V and 6 bases at J, leaving 5 bases unmatched. Germline CDR1 MRHNA, CDR2 SNTAGT. The CDR3 totals 14 residues. The CDR3 DNA reads as TGTGCCAGCAGTGGGCAGGGGGCGGGTCAGCCCCAGCATTTT. This sequence encodes CASSGQGAGQPQHF.

This chain connects TRBV19 to TRBJ2-1, with 7 bases identical to TRBD2. The CDR3 length is 14 residues. The junction had 7 bases not matched to a gene; V was cut back by 6 bases and J by 5 bases. Germline V CDR1 and CDR2: LNHDA, SQIVND (reference sequence). For the CDR3, the DNA is TGTGCCAGTAGCCCGGGACTACTCAACAATGAGCAGTTCTTC. Translating it yields CASSPGLLNNEQFF. The variable domain in full, completed from reference TRBV19 and TRBJ2-1, reads DGGITQSPKYLFRKEGQNVTLSCEQNLNHDAMYWYRQDPGQGLRLIYYSQIVNDFQKGDIAEGYSVSREKKESFPLTVTSAQKNPTAFYLCASSPGLLNNEQFFGPGTRLTVL.

The rearrangement uses TRBV2 and TRBJ1-6, with D possibly being TRBD1 (6 bases). CDR3 length: 15 amino acids. The V gene's germline CDR1 is SNHLY and CDR2 FYNNEI. Trimming left V 5 bases short and J 5 bases short, with 13 bases between. The CDR3 here is CASSRDGQHNSPLHF. CDR3 DNA: TGTGCCAGCAGTCGGGACGGACAGCATAATTCACCCCTCCACTTT.

This clone came up a few times. The chain recombines TRBV6-5 with TRBJ2-2; possible D gene TRBD1, 6 bases. V was trimmed by 10 bases and J by 6 bases, leaving 18 bases between them. CDR1 MNHEY and CDR2 SVGAGI come from the germline V gene. CDR3 length equals 14 residues. The CDR3 DNA is TGTGCCATTACGGGGACAAACGAGGCCGGGGAGCTGTTTTTT. It translates to CAITGTNEAGELFF.

This chain uses TRBV11-2 with TRBJ1-3; 8 bases agree with TRBD1. The CDR3 is made up of 19 amino acids. V was pared by 3 bases and J by 2 bases, with 15 bases of the junction left unmatched. Germline loops: CDR1 SGHAT, CDR2 FQNNGV. The DNA for the CDR3 is TGTGCCAGCAGCTTGTCGGTCGGACAGGGCTTGATTGCTGGAAACACCATATATTTT. Amino acid sequence: CASSLSVGQGLIAGNTIYF.

The chain carries TRBV3-1 (or the pseudogene TRBV3-2) and TRBJ2-1; D is unresolved. The CDR3 is 11 residues long. Germline V CDR1 and CDR2: LGHDT, YNNKEL (reference sequence). Trimming shortened V by 8 bases and J by 6 bases, and 8 bases separated the two germline ends. The chain's CDR3 is CASVGVNEQFF. In DNA, the CDR3 is TGTGCCAGCGTTGGGGTCAATGAGCAGTTCTTC.

The chain combines TRBV5-4 with TRBJ1-4; D might be TRBD1 (6 bases). This CDR3 is built from 20 residues. V lost 2 bases to trimming and J lost 0 bases, with 23 bases between them. Germline CDR1 SGHNT, CDR2 YYREEE (reference sequence). CDR3 sequence: CASSFGGPGAIPTTNEKLFF. The CDR3 DNA reads as TGTGCCAGCAGCTTCGGGGGGCCAGGGGCTATACCCACAACTAATGAAAAACTGTTTTTT.